The following is a TCR beta chain sequence with its context. Antigen specificity is unknown. This sample is part of a study of OX40 agonist ivuxolimab in advanced cancers. General study points: On average, CD8+ T cells showed a greater number of expanded clones than CD4+. Some nonresponders additionally presented with little normalized T-cell clonal expansion. Expansion of clones was among the lowest in partial responders at 0.1-3.0 mg/kg.

Blood sampling was done at baseline, cycle 4 day 1, and cycle 7 day 1. The assay was immunoSEQ multiplex PCR, and TCRdb's table has in-frame clones only and misses some. The profile covers about 91,000 clones, with 84% appearing a single time and around 1.1% taken by the ten largest. The germline gives CDR1 MNHEY, CDR2 SMNVEV (reference sequence). V was trimmed by 8 bases and J by 6 bases, leaving 16 bases between them. There are 14 residues in the CDR3. The chain uses TRBV27 and TRBJ2-2; weak D call: TRBD1 (6 bases). This specimen was CD4+ or CD8+ T cells sorted from blood, taken in a trial of the OX40 agonist ivuxolimab. The source of this sequence is an adult with an advanced solid tumor such as melanoma, head and neck, liver or kidney cancer. The CDR3 bases are TGTGCCAGCCGTAACAGGGTTCTAGCCGGGGAGCTGTTTTTT. As protein: CASRNRVLAGELFF.